The clone carrying this T cell receptor beta chain showed up many times. Its matching antigen is unknown. This sample stems from a study of blood T cells in healthy people across ages. With a J-beta primer mix and a sample-barcoded 5' primer, a second PCR ran about 7 to 12 cycles. Each cDNA molecule was tagged by a template-switch adaptor that had 12 random nucleotides. A single record per CDR3 protein comes from TCRdb applying MiXCR to the 5' RACE reads. The data hold just under 900,000 distinct CDR3 sequences, with about 30% observed a single time. General observations from the study: Age advanced and TCR beta diversity per million T cells fell, roughly linearly. Relative to aged donors, long-lived donors carried more naive CD4+ cells and displayed higher diversity. Donor CMV status, an unknown factor, possibly confounded changes in expanded clonotypes.

Specimen: blood. This receptor was obtained from a woman over 75 in good health.

CDR3 DNA: TGTGCCATCAGTGCGGGGACAGGGGGAGCCTTCTACAATGAGCAGTTCTTC. Amino acids: CAISAGTGGAFYNEQFF. V and J are TRBV10-3 and TRBJ2-1; TRBD1 agrees at 11 bases. Per germline, CDR1 ENHRY and CDR2 SYGVKD. This CDR3 contains 17 residues. V lost 4 bases, J lost 3 bases, and 8 bases stayed unmatched.